This T cell receptor beta chain was retrieved from a study of graft-versus-host responses after intestinal transplantation. About the study: Recipients had transplants, and these were multivisceral, liver-intestinal, or isolated intestinal.

Trimming left V 4 bases short and J 0 bases short, with 11 bases between. Germline V gene data show CDR1 as SGHRS and CDR2 as YFSETQ. This CDR3 is 15 amino acids long. General observations from the study: High graft-versus-host to host-versus-graft T cell clonal ratios marked allografts of patients with graft-donor macrochimerism. Recipient marrow contained GvH clones, some of which appeared first in ileum or blood. Declining HvG levels early post-transplant were linked to peak circulating GvH clone levels.

The assay was immunoSEQ multiplex PCR, and TCRdb's table has in-frame clones only and misses some. The sample holds about 82,000 clones, 91% seen once. Worth noting for this clone: Its target is not known.

V and J are TRBV5-1 and TRBJ1-3; D not certain. The specimen comprised unstimulated CD4+ T cells sorted from spleen or lymph node cells, sampled before intestinal transplant. This TCR derives from a human donor who received an intestinal transplant. The CDR3 loop reads CASSPMGISGNTIYF. CDR3 nucleotide sequence: TGCGCCAGCAGCCCGATGGGCATCTCTGGAAACACCATATATTTT.